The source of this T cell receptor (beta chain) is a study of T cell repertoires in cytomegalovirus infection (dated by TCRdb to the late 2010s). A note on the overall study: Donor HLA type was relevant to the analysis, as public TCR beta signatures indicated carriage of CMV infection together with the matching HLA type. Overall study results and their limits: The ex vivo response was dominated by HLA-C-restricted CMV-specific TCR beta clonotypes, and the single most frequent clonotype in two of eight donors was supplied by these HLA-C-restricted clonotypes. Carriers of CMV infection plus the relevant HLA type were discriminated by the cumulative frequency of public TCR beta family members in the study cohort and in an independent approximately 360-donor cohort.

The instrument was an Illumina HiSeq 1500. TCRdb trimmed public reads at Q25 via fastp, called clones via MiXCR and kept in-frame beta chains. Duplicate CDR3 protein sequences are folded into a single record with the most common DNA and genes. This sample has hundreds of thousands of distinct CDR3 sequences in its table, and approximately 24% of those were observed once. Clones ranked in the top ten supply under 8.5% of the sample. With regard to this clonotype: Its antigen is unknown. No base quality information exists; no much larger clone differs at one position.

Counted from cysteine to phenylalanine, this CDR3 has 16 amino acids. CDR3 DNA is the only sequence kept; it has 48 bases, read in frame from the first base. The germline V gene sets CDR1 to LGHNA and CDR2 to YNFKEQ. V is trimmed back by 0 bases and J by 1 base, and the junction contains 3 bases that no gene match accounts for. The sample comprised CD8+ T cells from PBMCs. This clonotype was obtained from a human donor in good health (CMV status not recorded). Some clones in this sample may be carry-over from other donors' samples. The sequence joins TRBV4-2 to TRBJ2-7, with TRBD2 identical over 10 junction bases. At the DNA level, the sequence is TGTGCCAGCAGCCAAGATCCTAGCGGGGGTTCCTACGAGCAGTACTTC. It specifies CASSQDPSGGSYEQYF.